The 25 T cell receptor beta chains below were found in one sample sequenced in a study of beta chain features in type 1 diabetes. Since all of the isolated RNA was reverse transcribed, expressed TCRB transcripts were what got sequenced. Libraries were prepared by immunoSEQ multiplex PCR; TCRdb keeps only in-frame clonotypes and omits some of them. The profile covers 450,000 to 600,000 clones, with approximately 28% appearing a single time and 0.05% to 0.07% taken by the ten largest. The sample comprised naive CD4+ T cells from blood. Source of these receptors: a man in his late teens or twenties in good health.

This clone was recorded a few times. The sample has other DNA sequences that encode this CDR3 too. This sequence joins TRBV30 and TRBJ2-3; D unresolved. This CDR3 contains 11 residues. With 3 bases removed from V and 6 bases from J, the gap between germline ends came to 7 bases. Germline CDR1 is GTSNPN and CDR2 is SVGIG (reference sequence). The CDR3 is CAWSPRDTQYF. The CDR3 DNA is TGTGCCTGGAGCCCCAGGGATACGCAGTATTTT.

This clone appeared a few times. Additional DNA sequences in this sample encode the identical CDR3. The chain recombines TRBV5-1 with TRBJ2-7, with D possibly being TRBD2 (5 bases). V lost 0 bases and J 2 bases, leaving 6 bases between the germline ends. There are 13 residues in the CDR3. In germline, CDR1 is SGHRS, CDR2 YFSETQ. The CDR3 DNA follows: TGCGCCAGCAGCTTGGTCGGGACCTACGAGCAGTACTTC. Its translation: CASSLVGTYEQYF.

V gene TRBV30 combines with J gene TRBJ2-3; TRBD1 is a possible D gene (6 bases). This CDR3 spans 15 amino acids. V was trimmed by 3 bases and J by 5 bases, leaving 18 bases between them. The germline V gene has CDR1 GTSNPN and CDR2 SVGIG (reference sequence). CDR3 DNA sequence: TGTGCCTGGAGCGACAAAAACAGGGTAGGAGATACGCAGTATTTT. Its translation is CAWSDKNRVGDTQYF.

V usage is TRBV29-1 and J usage is TRBJ1-4; tentative D call: TRBD1 (6 bases). The V gene lost 4 bases and the J gene lost 0 bases, with 12 bases spanning the gap. Germline lookup yields CDR1 SQVTM and CDR2 ANQGSEA. CDR3 length: 15 residues. The CDR3 here is CSVVQGTATNEKLFF. The CDR3 nucleotides read TGCAGCGTTGTGCAGGGGACCGCAACTAATGAAAAACTGTTTTTT.

The chain is built from TRBV30 and TRBJ2-7; TRBD2 matches 7 bases. The CDR3 is 17 residues long. CDR1 is GTSNPN and CDR2 is SVGIG in the germline V gene (reference sequence). After removal of 5 bases from V and 3 bases from J, the junction contained 19 bases not matched to a gene. Here the CDR3 reads CAWSRSWREKLIYEQYF. In nucleotides, the CDR3 is TGTGCCTGGTCGCGTTCGTGGCGGGAGAAATTGATCTACGAGCAGTACTTC.

About this clone itself: Other DNA sequences in this specimen translate into the identical CDR3. The rearrangement links TRBV7-2 to TRBJ2-1, with 11 positions matching TRBD2. The CDR3 is 16 amino acids. After removal of 6 bases from V and 0 bases from J, the junction contained 4 bases not matched to a gene. Germline V lookup: CDR1 SGHTA, CDR2 FQGNSA. The CDR3 nucleotides read TGTGCCAGCAGTCCTACTAGCGGGAGCTCCTACAATGAGCAGTTCTTC. Translation: CASSPTSGSSYNEQFF.

This clone was detected a few times. In DNA form, the CDR3 reads TGTGCCAGCTCGTCCTCGGGCTTGCCCCTCTCCTACGAGCAGTACTTC. Its protein product is CASSSSGLPLSYEQYF. This chain links TRBV18 with TRBJ2-5; D not certain. The better agreement between TRBJ2-7 and the DNA end casts doubt on the J call. The CDR3 has 16 residues. Germline V gene sequence: CDR1 KGHSH, CDR2 LQKENI.

This chain joins TRBV28 and TRBJ2-7; D uncertain. CDR3 length: 14 amino acids. The germline V gene has CDR1 MDHEN and CDR2 SYDVKM. V lost 4 bases to trimming and J lost 2 bases, with 12 bases between them. CDR3: CASSSRSITYEQYF. For the CDR3, the DNA is TGTGCCAGCAGTTCCCGTTCGATTACCTACGAGCAGTACTTC.

The genes are TRBV30 and TRBJ1-5; D not certain. Germline loops: CDR1 GTSNPN, CDR2 SVGIG (reference sequence). The CDR3 runs to 14 residues. V dropped 2 bases and J dropped 1 base, with 9 bases sitting between them. CDR3 nucleotides: TGTGCCTGGAGTCCAAGATTAAGCAATCAGCCCCAGCATTTT. The encoded protein is CAWSPRLSNQPQHF.

The chain recombines TRBV9 with TRBJ2-3; D uncertain. Trimming removed 0 bases at V and 2 bases at J, with 4 bases between. Germline-derived CDR1 and CDR2 are SGDLS and YYNGEE. The CDR3 covers 13 residues. CDR3 nucleotide sequence: TGTGCCAGCAGCGTAGATACCACAGATACGCAGTATTTT. This gives the protein CASSVDTTDTQYF.

This chain joins TRBV18 and TRBJ2-3, with D hard to call. The germline V and J ends were trimmed by 5 bases and 5 bases, with 11 bases remaining between them. Germline V gives CDR1 KGHSH, CDR2 LQKENI. This CDR3 is 13 amino acids long. The CDR3 region is CASSSRAEDTQYF. Written as DNA, the CDR3 is TGTGCCAGCTCATCTCGGGCAGAAGATACGCAGTATTTT. Variable domain in full (rest from reference TRBV18 and TRBJ2-3): NAGVMQNPRHLVRRRGQEARLRCSPMKGHSHVYWYRQLPEEGLKFMVYLQKENIIDESGMPKERFSAEFPKEGPSILRIQQVVRGDSAAYFCASSSRAEDTQYFGPGTRLTVL.

The CDR3 coding sequence is TGTGCCAGTAGCCTCGTCATAGCGGGAGGGCTCAATGAGCAGTTCTTC. Protein: CASSLVIAGGLNEQFF. The chain combines TRBV19 with TRBJ2-1; 11 bases fit TRBD2. The V segment lost 6 bases and the J segment 6 bases; nucleotides outside the gene matches: 10. The V gene's germline CDR1 is LNHDA and CDR2 SQIVND (reference sequence). The CDR3 is 16 amino acids. The whole variable domain, remainder taken from reference TRBV19 and TRBJ2-1, is DGGITQSPKYLFRKEGQNVTLSCEQNLNHDAMYWYRQDPGQGLRLIYYSQIVNDFQKGDIAEGYSVSREKKESFPLTVTSAQKNPTAFYLCASSLVIAGGLNEQFFGPGTRLTVL.

This clone was observed a handful of times. This chain joins TRBV5-1 and TRBJ2-7; D uncertain. This CDR3 has 14 amino acids. Germline V gene sequence: CDR1 SGHRS, CDR2 YFSETQ. Trimming stripped 7 bases from V and 2 bases from J, with 16 bases between. This CDR3 reads CASGLGTPTYEQYF. The CDR3, as DNA: TGCGCCAGCGGCCTCGGAACACCAACCTACGAGCAGTACTTC.

This clone was recorded a few times. The DNA for the CDR3 is TGTGCCAGCAGCGACAGACTAGCGCAAACAGATACGCAGTATTTT. This encodes CASSDRLAQTDTQYF. The V call is TRBV7-3, the J call TRBJ2-3; 8 nucleotides match TRBD2. Germline assignment: CDR1 SGHTA and CDR2 FQGTGA. CDR3 size: 15 residues. Trimming took 5 bases from V and 3 from J; bases not matched to a gene: 7.

This clone turned up a few times. The sample carries other DNA sequences with the same CDR3. This rearrangement joins TRBV4-3 to TRBJ2-3; D unresolved. Germline V gene lookup returns CDR1 LGHNA and CDR2 YSLEER. The CDR3 is 15 residues long. Deletions cut 1 base from V and 0 bases from J, with 8 bases between. CDR3 sequence reads: CASSQAAGSTDTQYF. The CDR3 DNA reads TGCGCCAGCAGCCAAGCGGCCGGTAGCACAGATACGCAGTATTTT.

As concerns this clone: Additional DNA sequences in this sample encode the identical CDR3. V and J are TRBV7-2 and TRBJ2-3; D is uncertain. The length of the CDR3 is 12 residues. V was shortened by 6 bases and J by 4 bases, with 8 bases between the two germline ends. Germline CDR1 and CDR2: SGHTA and FQGNSA. The CDR3 region is CASSRAADTQYF. The CDR3, as DNA: TGTGCCAGCAGTCGGGCCGCAGATACGCAGTATTTT.

The chain joins TRBV25-1 to TRBJ2-5, with 7 bases identical to TRBD2. Germline V gene sequence: CDR1 MGHDK, CDR2 SYGVNS. The trim removed 3 bases at V and 10 bases at J, leaving 14 bases unmatched. The CDR3 contains 15 residues. DNA for the CDR3: TGTGCCAGCAGTGACCCCACTAGCGAGGGATCGGTCCAGTACTTC. Translation gives CASSDPTSEGSVQYF.

The V call is TRBV5-6, the J call TRBJ2-3; TRBD1 is a possible D gene (7 bases). CDR1 SGHDT and CDR2 YYEEEE come from the germline V gene. Trimming stripped 1 base from V and 4 bases from J, with 10 bases between. The length of the CDR3 is 14 residues. CDR3 amino acids: CASSLTGEADTQYF. The CDR3 DNA reads TGTGCCAGCAGCTTGACAGGGGAGGCAGATACGCAGTATTTT.

This chain uses TRBV11-2 with TRBJ1-2; tentatively, D is TRBD1 (6 bases). Germline CDR1 SGHAT, CDR2 FQNNGV. V lost 5 bases and J 3 bases, leaving 13 bases between the germline ends. The CDR3 covers 14 residues. CDR3 protein: CASSAGQLYYGYTF. CDR3 coding DNA: TGTGCCAGCAGCGCTGGACAGCTTTACTATGGCTACACCTTC.

The chain uses TRBV10-3 and TRBJ1-4; D perhaps matches TRBD1 (5 bases). Trimming removed 3 bases at V and 8 bases at J, with 16 bases between. This CDR3 has 15 amino acids. Germline CDR1 reads ENHRY; CDR2 reads SYGVKD. The CDR3: CAISEGGAGREKLFF. The CDR3 bases are TGTGCCATCAGTGAAGGTGGGGCCGGGCGGGAAAAACTGTTTTTT.

This clone was observed a handful of times. The V gene is TRBV5-4, the J gene TRBJ2-5; D unresolved. Germline values: CDR1 SGHNT, CDR2 YYREEE (reference sequence). This CDR3 comprises 13 residues. The V and J ends lost 4 bases and 0 bases respectively, with 7 bases between them. CDR3 sequence (DNA): TGTGCCAGCAGCCAAACGTACCAAGAGACCCAGTACTTC. Its protein product is CASSQTYQETQYF. The full variable domain, completed using reference TRBV5-4 and TRBJ2-5, is ETGVTQSPTHLIKTRGQQVTLRCSSQSGHNTVSWYQQALGQGPQFIFQYYREEENGRGNFPPRFSGLQFPNYSSELNVNALELDDSALYLCASSQTYQETQYFGPGTRLLVL.

The rearrangement uses TRBV25-1 and TRBJ1-2; D gene ambiguous. Germline V gene lookup returns CDR1 MGHDK and CDR2 SYGVNS. This CDR3 is built from 13 residues. The V gene lost 2 bases and the J gene lost 8 bases, with 12 bases spanning the gap. The CDR3 is CASSEGWLSGYTF. The CDR3 DNA reads TGTGCCAGCAGTGAAGGCTGGCTGTCCGGCTACACCTTC.

In its sample, this clone was seen once. The chain carries TRBV30 and TRBJ2-5; 10 bases are a match to TRBD2. CDR1 and CDR2 (germline): GTSNPN, SVGIG (reference sequence). CDR3 length: 16 amino acids. J lost 2 bases, V lost 2 bases, and 8 bases had no gene match. DNA for the CDR3: TGTGCCTGGAGTCGCCTGGGGACTAGCGCACAAGAGACCCAGTACTTC. Amino acid sequence: CAWSRLGTSAQETQYF.

The V gene is TRBV4-2, the J gene TRBJ2-1; 7 bases are a match to TRBD2. The germline V gene encodes CDR1 LGHNA and CDR2 YNFKEQ. V lost 1 base and J lost 5; bases outside the gene matches: 8. This CDR3 has 16 residues. CDR3 region: CASSQARASGDNEQFF. The CDR3 bases are TGTGCCAGCAGCCAAGCTAGGGCTAGCGGAGACAATGAGCAGTTCTTC.

The genes are TRBV5-6 and TRBJ2-7; possible D gene TRBD1, 5 bases. The CDR3 has 13 residues. Per the germline V gene, CDR1 is SGHDT and CDR2 is YYEEEE. Trimming shortened V by 0 bases and J by 2 bases, and 6 bases separated the two germline ends. The CDR3 nucleotides are TGTGCCAGCAGCTTGGTGGACACCTACGAGCAGTACTTC. It codes for CASSLVDTYEQYF. Full variable domain (remainder filled in from reference TRBV5-6 and TRBJ2-7): DAGVTQSPTHLIKTRGQQVTLRCSPKSGHDTVSWYQQALGQGPQFIFQYYEEEERQRGNFPDRFSGHQFPNYSSELNVNALLLGDSALYLCASSLVDTYEQYFGPGTRLTVT.